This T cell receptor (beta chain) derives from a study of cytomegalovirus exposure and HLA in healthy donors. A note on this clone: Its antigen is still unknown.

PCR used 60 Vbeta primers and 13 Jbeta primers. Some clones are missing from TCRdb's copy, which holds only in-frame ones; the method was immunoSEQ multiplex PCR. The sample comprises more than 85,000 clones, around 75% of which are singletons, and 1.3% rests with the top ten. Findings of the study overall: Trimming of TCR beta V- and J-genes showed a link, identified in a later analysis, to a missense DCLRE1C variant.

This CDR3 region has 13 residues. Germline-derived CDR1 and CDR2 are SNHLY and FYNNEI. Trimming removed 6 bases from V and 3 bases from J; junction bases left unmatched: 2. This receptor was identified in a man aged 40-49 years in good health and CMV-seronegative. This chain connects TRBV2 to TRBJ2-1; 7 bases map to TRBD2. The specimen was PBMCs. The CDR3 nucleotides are TGTGCCAGCAGACGGGAGGTCTACAATGAGCAGTTCTTC. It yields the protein CASRREVYNEQFF.